The sequence of this T cell receptor (beta chain) was determined in a study of blood T cell repertoires in COVID-19. This CDR3 has 16 amino acids. V was trimmed by 5 bases and J by 0 bases, leaving 14 bases between them. Germline lookup yields CDR1 MDHEN and CDR2 SYDVKM. Under the authors' procedure: Nucleated cell number was recorded as an estimate derived from reference gene primer amplification. Using immunoSEQ multiplex PCR, the repertoire was profiled, and TCRdb retains in-frame clones only, with some absent. V and J calls and clone size are as listed in that table; D and trimming were resolved from the DNA. The sample contains more than 300,000 clones, 92% of which appear only once. This clone was seen only once.

Sequencing was performed on PBMCs or T cells enriched from blood (not recorded which). The TCR comes from a young woman who had recovered from COVID-19. The gene calls are TRBV28 and TRBJ1-5, with D possibly TRBD1 on 5 matching bases. This chain's CDR3 is CASSGRGYASNQPQHF. CDR3 in DNA: TGTGCCAGCAGTGGGAGGGGTTATGCTAGCAATCAGCCCCAGCATTTT. The entire variable domain, with the rest obtained from reference TRBV28 and TRBJ1-5, is as follows: DVKVTQSSRYLVKRTGEKVFLECVQDMDHENMFWYRQDPGLGLRLIYFSYDVKMKEKGDIPEGYSVSREKKERFSLILESASTNQTSMYLCASSGRGYASNQPQHFGDGTRLSIL.